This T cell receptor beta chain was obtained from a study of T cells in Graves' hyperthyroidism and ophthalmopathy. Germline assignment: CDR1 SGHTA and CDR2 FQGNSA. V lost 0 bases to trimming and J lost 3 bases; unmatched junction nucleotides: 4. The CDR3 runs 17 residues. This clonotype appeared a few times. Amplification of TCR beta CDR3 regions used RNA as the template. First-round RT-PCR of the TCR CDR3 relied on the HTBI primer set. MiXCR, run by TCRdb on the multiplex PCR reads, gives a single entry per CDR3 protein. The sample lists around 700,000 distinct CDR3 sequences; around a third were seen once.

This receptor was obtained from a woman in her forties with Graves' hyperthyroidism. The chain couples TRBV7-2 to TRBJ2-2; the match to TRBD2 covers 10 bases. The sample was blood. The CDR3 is CASSLAVLAGHTGELFF. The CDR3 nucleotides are TGTGCCAGCAGCTTAGCGGTACTAGCGGGACACACCGGGGAGCTGTTTTTT. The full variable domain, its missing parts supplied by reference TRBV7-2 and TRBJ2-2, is GAGVSQSPSNKVTEKGKDVELRCDPISGHTALYWYRQSLGQGLEFLIYFQGNSAPDKSGLPSDRFSAERTGGSVSTLTIQRTQQEDSAVYLCASSLAVLAGHTGELFFGEGSRLTVL.